A selection of T cell receptor beta chains follows, all from one sample in a study of blood T cell repertoires in COVID-19. The method was immunoSEQ multiplex PCR; TCRdb's version includes in-frame clones alone and lacks a portion of them. The sample has a few hundred thousand clones; roughly 89% are singletons. The source material was peripheral blood. These receptors were taken from a young man with COVID-19, enrolled during active disease. Both conserved end residues are part of each CDR3. The D gene is left open where the match is weak. Not all rows give a size; the values are once, few, many and, for expanded clones, a class.

>.|TRBJ2-7|TRBV28|TRBD1
CASSQPGTGPYEQYF
TGTGCCAGCAGCCAACCAGGGACAGGTCCCTACGAGCAGTACTTC
>.|TRBJ1-5|TRBV19|.
CASSSARGEAGNQPQHF
TGTGCCAGTAGTTCCGCCCGGGGGGAGGCGGGCAATCAGCCCCAGCATTTT
>.|TRBJ2-7|TRBV9|TRBD2
CASSSHGLAGDEQYF
TGTGCCAGCAGCTCACACGGACTAGCGGGAGACGAGCAGTACTTC
>.|TRBJ2-6|TRBV4-2|.
CASTSRWQASSGANVLTF
TGTGCCAGCACCTCCCGCTGGCAGGCGAGCTCTGGGGCCAACGTCCTGACTTTC
>.|TRBJ2-5|TRBV4-2|TRBD2
CASSQLFAGGSEETQYF
TGTGCCAGCAGCCAATTGTTTGCGGGGGGAAGTGAGGAGACCCAGTACTTC
>.|TRBJ2-7|TRBV7-2|TRBD2
CASRSGLAGSYEQYF
TGTGCCAGCAGGTCGGGACTAGCGGGATCCTACGAGCAGTACTTC
>.|TRBJ2-1|TRBV19|TRBD2
CASSLRASGVSSYNEQFF
TGTGCCAGTAGTCTCCGGGCTAGCGGGGTTAGCTCCTACAATGAGCAGTTCTTC
>.|TRBJ2-7|TRBV27|TRBD1
CASSLTPPRGEQYF
TGTGCCAGCAGTCTTACCCCCCCCAGGGGGGAGCAGTACTTC
>.|TRBJ2-1|TRBV13|.
CASSSFDRSYNEQFF
TGTGCCAGCAGCTCCTTTGACAGATCCTACAATGAGCAGTTCTTC
>.|TRBJ1-1|TRBV3-1/TRBV3-2|TRBD1
CASSDRTGLGAFF
TGTGCCAGCAGCGATAGGACAGGCCTGGGAGCTTTCTTT
>.|TRBJ2-7|TRBV5-5|TRBD1
CASSQGQGALEDYEQYF
TGTGCCAGCAGCCAGGGACAGGGGGCCCTCGAGGATTACGAGCAGTACTTC
>.|TRBJ1-3|TRBV5-4|TRBD1
CASSAPGQYPGTGNTIYF
TGTGCCAGCAGCGCTCCGGGACAGTACCCCGGTACTGGAAACACCATATATTTT
>.|TRBJ2-7|TRBV6-5|.
CASSPSGYEQYF
TGTGCCAGCAGTCCCAGCGGGTACGAGCAGTACTTC
>.|TRBJ2-1|TRBV14|TRBD2
CASSPLTSGMRKQFF
TGTGCCAGCAGCCCCCTAACTAGCGGGATGAGGAAGCAGTTCTTC
>.|TRBJ1-3|TRBV25-1|TRBD1
CASRDRAIGNTIYF
TGTGCCAGCAGGGACAGGGCGATTGGAAACACCATATATTTT
>.|TRBJ2-2|TRBV11-3|TRBD2
CASSLRTSGSGWLFF
TGTGCCAGCAGCTTACGAACTAGCGGGAGCGGTTGGCTGTTTTTT
>.|TRBJ2-5|TRBV5-1|.
CASSFVQSEETQYF
TGCGCCAGCAGCTTTGTCCAGAGCGAAGAGACCCAGTACTTC
>.|TRBJ2-7|TRBV6-5|TRBD1
CASSYGGQGDEQYF
TGTGCCAGCAGTTACGGCGGGCAGGGGGACGAGCAGTACTTC
>.|TRBJ2-5|TRBV30|TRBD2
CAWSGGASGRITETQYF
TGTGCCTGGAGCGGAGGGGCTAGCGGGAGGATCACGGAGACCCAGTACTTC
>few|TRBJ1-2|TRBV7-8|.
CASSLGGRAGNSYGYTF
TGTGCCAGCAGCTTAGGGGGTAGGGCAGGGAATTCCTATGGCTACACCTTC
>.|TRBJ2-7|TRBV3-1/TRBV3-2|.
CASSQGPGSEQYF
TGTGCCAGCAGCCAAGGTCCGGGGAGCGAGCAGTACTTC
>.|TRBJ1-1|TRBV29-1|.
CSVGRQPNTEAFF
TGCAGCGTTGGGCGACAGCCCAACACTGAAGCTTTCTTT
>.|TRBJ2-5|TRBV14|.
CASSQQYQETQYF
TGTGCCAGCAGCCAACAGTACCAAGAGACCCAGTACTTC
>few|TRBJ2-6|TRBV7-9|TRBD1
CASSPRGQGANVLTF
TGTGCCAGCAGCCCCAGGGGGCAAGGGGCCAACGTCCTGACTTTC
>few|TRBJ1-5|TRBV7-9|.
CASSPGGQVNQPQHF
TGTGCCAGCAGCCCCGGCGGTCAAGTCAATCAGCCCCAGCATTTT
>.|TRBJ2-5|TRBV19|.
CASSIAGSSVGKTQYF
TGTGCCAGTAGTATCGCGGGCTCTAGCGTGGGGAAGACCCAGTACTTC
>.|TRBJ2-3|TRBV5-8|.
CASSPPWGSVDTDTQYF
TGTGCCAGCAGCCCCCCCTGGGGTAGCGTAGACACAGATACGCAGTATTTT
>once|TRBJ1-1|TRBV29-1|TRBD1
CSVNGQGRTTEAFF
TGCAGCGTCAACGGACAGGGTAGGACCACTGAAGCTTTCTTT
>.|TRBJ2-2|TRBV2|.
CASKIGGTGGELFF
TGTGCCAGCAAGATTGGCGGGACTGGCGGGGAGCTGTTTTTT
>.|TRBJ2-7|TRBV10-3|.
CAVGPPSSYEQYF
TGTGCCGTAGGTCCCCCTAGCTCCTACGAGCAGTACTTC
>few|TRBJ2-7|TRBV5-1|TRBD2
CASSLRLAGLYEQYF
TGCGCCAGCAGCTTGAGGCTAGCGGGTCTTTACGAGCAGTACTTC
>few|TRBJ2-7|TRBV11-2|TRBD1
CASSQIGQGAYEQYF
TGTGCCAGCAGTCAGATCGGACAGGGAGCCTACGAGCAGTACTTC
>.|TRBJ2-5|TRBV11-1|TRBD1
CASSSWDRQETQYF
TGTGCCAGCAGTTCATGGGACAGGCAAGAGACCCAGTACTTC
>.|TRBJ1-1|TRBV2|.
CASRQFMNTEAFF
TGTGCCAGCAGACAGTTCATGAACACTGAAGCTTTCTTT
>once|TRBJ2-5|TRBV10-1|.
CASGGTAGETQYF
TGCGCCAGCGGAGGGACCGCCGGGGAGACCCAGTACTTC
>.|TRBJ2-3|TRBV24-1|TRBD1
CATSDPGQGAPRTDTQYF
TGTGCCACCAGTGACCCGGGACAGGGGGCTCCTCGCACAGATACGCAGTATTTT
>.|TRBJ2-2|TRBV3-1/TRBV3-2|.
CASSLAGTGELFF
TGTGCCAGCAGCCTCGCAGGGACCGGGGAGCTGTTTTTT
>.|TRBJ2-7|TRBV12-1|.
CASRVKPGLRYEQYF
TGTGCCAGCAGAGTGAAGCCTGGGCTAAGGTACGAGCAGTACTTC
>.|TRBJ2-7|TRBV5-4|TRBD2
CASSSGLAGSYEQYF
TGTGCCAGCAGTTCAGGACTAGCGGGGTCCTACGAGCAGTACTTC
>few|TRBJ2-2|TRBV7-9|.
CASSQHTVNTGELFF
TGTGCCAGCAGCCAACACACAGTGAACACCGGGGAGCTGTTTTTT
>many|TRBJ2-3|TRBV7-9|.
CASSLRGASTDTQYF
TGTGCCAGCAGCTTACGCGGGGCTAGCACAGATACGCAGTATTTT
>.|TRBJ1-1|TRBV5-1|.
CASSFGAVNTEAFF
TGCGCCAGCAGCTTTGGGGCTGTGAACACTGAAGCTTTCTTT
>.|TRBJ2-3|TRBV5-1|TRBD2
CASRRLAGGPDLGFIDTQYF
TGCGCCAGCAGGAGACTAGCGGGAGGGCCGGATTTAGGGTTCATAGATACGCAGTATTTT